A single sample gave rise to the 23 T cell receptor beta chains below, sequenced in a study of blood T cell repertoires in COVID-19. Data came from immunoSEQ multiplex PCR; TCRdb stores just in-frame clones and leaves some out. This table holds a few hundred thousand clones, more than 75% found once. The sequenced sample was PBMCs or T cells enriched from blood (not recorded which). These receptors were obtained from a woman in her thirties or forties who had recovered from COVID-19.

This clone turned up a few times. The gene calls are TRBV7-2 and TRBJ1-1; no reliable D call. Germline V lookup: CDR1 SGHTA, CDR2 FQGNSA. The germline V and J ends were trimmed by 5 bases and 1 base, with 8 bases remaining between them. This CDR3 has 13 residues. CDR3 residues: CASSNIQNTEAFF. The CDR3 nucleotides read TGTGCCAGCAGCAACATCCAGAACACTGAAGCTTTCTTT. Together with reference TRBV7-2 and TRBJ1-1, the CDR3 gives the full variable domain: GAGVSQSPSNKVTEKGKDVELRCDPISGHTALYWYRQSLGQGLEFLIYFQGNSAPDKSGLPSDRFSAERTGGSVSTLTIQRTQQEDSAVYLCASSNIQNTEAFFGQGTRLTVV.

J is TRBJ2-7 and V is TRBV6-5; D possibly corresponds to TRBD1 (6 bases). CDR3 length: 15 residues. Trimming left V 6 bases short and J 1 base short, with 16 bases between. Germline-derived CDR1 and CDR2 are MNHEY and SVGAGI. The CDR3 region has the DNA TGTGCCAGCAGGCGTACAGGGTCCCCATCCTACGAGCAGTACTTC. Translating it yields CASRRTGSPSYEQYF.

V and J are TRBV27 and TRBJ2-7; tentative D call: TRBD1 (5 bases). V lost 1 base and J lost 6, with 13 bases in between. The CDR3 has 14 amino acids. CDR1 MNHEY and CDR2 SMNVEV come from the germline V gene (reference sequence). CDR3 sequence: CASSLYRGLGEQYF. The CDR3 DNA reads TGTGCCAGCAGTTTATATAGGGGTCTGGGCGAGCAGTACTTC.

Here the CDR3 reads CASSLAPQGDGYTF. CDR3 DNA sequence: TGTGCCAGCAGCTTAGCGCCTCAGGGCGACGGCTACACCTTC. The J gene is TRBJ1-2, the V gene TRBV7-9; D might be TRBD1 (5 bases). The CDR3 covers 14 residues. CDR1 and CDR2 (germline): SEHNR, FQNEAQ (reference sequence). The germline V and J ends were trimmed by 0 bases and 8 bases, with 13 bases remaining between them.

There are a few counts of this clone. J is TRBJ2-5 and V is TRBV27, with 12 nucleotides matching TRBD1. Germline CDR1 and CDR2: MNHEY and SMNVEV (reference sequence). The CDR3 contains 15 residues. The trim removed 4 bases at V and 4 bases at J, leaving 4 bases unmatched. For the CDR3, the DNA is TGTGCCAGCAGTTCCGGGACAGGGGGCGTAGAGACCCAGTACTTC. The encoded protein is CASSSGTGGVETQYF.

The chain couples TRBV30 to TRBJ1-6, with D unresolved. V was shortened by 2 bases and J by 9 bases, with 17 bases between the two germline ends. The germline CDR1 and CDR2 sequences are GTSNPN and SVGIG (reference sequence). The CDR3 spans 15 residues. The CDR3 loop is CAWSPGLGVVSPLHF. The CDR3 bases are TGTGCCTGGAGTCCGGGGTTGGGTGTCGTTTCACCCCTCCACTTT.

The rearrangement uses TRBV18 and TRBJ1-2; the D is unclear. The CDR3 spans 12 residues. Trimming took off 3 bases at V and 5 bases at J, with 7 bases between the two ends. Per germline, CDR1 KGHSH and CDR2 LQKENI. The DNA of the CDR3 is TGTGCCAGCTCACCCGCAGATTATGGCTACACCTTC. Encoded protein: CASSPADYGYTF.

The chain has TRBV4-1 and TRBJ2-5; perhaps TRBD2 as D (6 bases). This CDR3 has 18 amino acids. The V gene's germline CDR1 is MGHRA and CDR2 YSYEKL. V lost 0 bases and J 4 bases, leaving 21 bases between the germline ends. The CDR3 nucleotides are TGCGCCAGCAGCCAAGATATGGCCGGGAGCCGGTCGGGAGAGACCCAGTACTTC. Protein sequence: CASSQDMAGSRSGETQYF.

This clone was detected a few times. The chain couples TRBV6-4 to TRBJ2-1; 12 bases fit TRBD2. Per the germline V gene, CDR1 is MRHNA and CDR2 is SNTAGT. V gave up 5 bases and J gave up 5 bases; unmatched junction bases: 7. This CDR3 spans 16 amino acids. The CDR3 DNA is TGTGCCAGCAGTCCTCTAGCGGGAGGGAATGACAATGAGCAGTTCTTC. It specifies CASSPLAGGNDNEQFF.

The chain combines TRBV5-1 with TRBJ2-1; the D gene is possibly TRBD1 (5 bases). V was shortened by 0 bases and J by 1 base, with 11 bases between the two germline ends. Germline CDR1 SGHRS, CDR2 YFSETQ. CDR3 length equals 16 residues. The CDR3 sequence is CASSLGGPTSYNEQFF. CDR3 bases: TGCGCCAGCAGCTTGGGGGGCCCCACTTCCTACAATGAGCAGTTCTTC.

The chain employs TRBV6-6 and TRBJ2-3, with TRBD2 matching 10 bases. Trimming at V came to 5 bases and at J to 6 bases, leaving 32 bases not matched to a gene. From germline, CDR1 is MNHNY and CDR2 SVGAGI (reference sequence). This CDR3 is built from 23 residues. The CDR3 sequence is CASSHGESTRVPIIAGGWDTQYF. Written as DNA, the CDR3 is TGTGCCAGCAGTCACGGAGAATCTACTAGGGTTCCAATTATAGCGGGAGGATGGGATACGCAGTATTTT.

The J gene is TRBJ1-2, the V gene TRBV4-1; a weak D match, TRBD1 (5 bases). The ends were cut back, 3 bases at V and 8 bases at J, with 19 bases in the middle. The CDR3 spans 15 residues. Germline V gene sequence: CDR1 MGHRA, CDR2 YSYEKL. CDR3 protein: CASSQNDRPPGGYTF. In nucleotides, the CDR3 is TGCGCCAGCAGCCAGAACGACAGACCCCCCGGGGGCTACACCTTC.

The chain joins TRBV5-1 to TRBJ1-1; D is perhaps TRBD1 (6 bases). The V end was cut by 5 bases, the J end by 8 bases, with 10 bases between. The CDR3 is 11 residues long. Germline CDR1 and CDR2: SGHRS and YFSETQ. The CDR3 region has the DNA TGCGCCAGCAGGATGGGGACAGAAGCTTTCTTT. Encoded protein: CASRMGTEAFF.

The genes are TRBV9 and TRBJ2-1; perhaps TRBD2 as D (5 bases). The V gene's germline CDR1 is SGDLS and CDR2 YYNGEE. Trimming cost V 3 bases and J 0 bases, with 10 bases left between them. The CDR3 totals 15 residues. The CDR3 coding sequence is TGTGCCAGCAGCGGGACCGGGGACTCCTACAATGAGCAGTTCTTC. This encodes CASSGTGDSYNEQFF.

The rearrangement uses TRBV5-4 and TRBJ2-7; weak D call: TRBD1 (5 bases). Looked up from germline, CDR1 is SGHNT and CDR2 is YYREEE (reference sequence). There are 12 residues in the CDR3. V lost 0 bases, J lost 4 bases, and 5 bases lay in between. Here the CDR3 DNA reads TGTGCCAGCAGCTTGGGACAGTACGAGCAGTACTTC. Amino acid sequence: CASSLGQYEQYF.

This clone was seen just once. This chain links TRBV15 with TRBJ2-5; TRBD2 aligns across 7 bases. CDR1 is LNHNV and CDR2 is YYDKDF in the germline V gene (reference sequence). V shed 3 bases and J 5 bases; nucleotides not matched to a gene: 6. The CDR3 is made up of 14 amino acids. The CDR3 reads CATSSGRVSETQYF. The CDR3 region has the DNA TGTGCCACCAGCAGTGGGAGGGTAAGCGAGACCCAGTACTTC. The full variable domain, completed using reference TRBV15 and TRBJ2-5, is DAMVIQNPRYQVTQFGKPVTLSCSQTLNHNVMYWYQQKSSQAPKLLFHYYDKDFNNEADTPDNFQSRRPNTSFCFLDIRSPGLGDTAMYLCATSSGRVSETQYFGPGTRLLVL.

This sequence joins TRBV11-2 and TRBJ1-6; 10 bases are a match to TRBD1. CDR3 length: 16 residues. After removal of 2 bases from V and 10 bases from J, the junction contained 8 bases not matched to a gene. In germline, CDR1 is SGHAT, CDR2 FQNNGV. Written as DNA, the CDR3 is TGTGCCAGCAGCTTAACCCTGGGACAGGGGCTCTCACCCCTCCACTTT. It yields the protein CASSLTLGQGLSPLHF.

The rearrangement uses TRBV7-2 and TRBJ2-7, with a weak D call TRBD1 (6 bases). The germline V gene encodes CDR1 SGHTA and CDR2 FQGNSA. V was clipped by 1 base and J by 2 bases, with 21 bases between them. The length of the CDR3 is 18 residues. CDR3 protein: CASSLVRRWGTSTYEQYF. In DNA form, the CDR3 reads TGTGCCAGCAGCTTAGTTAGGAGGTGGGGGACATCAACCTACGAGCAGTACTTC. Variable domain in full (rest from reference TRBV7-2 and TRBJ2-7): GAGVSQSPSNKVTEKGKDVELRCDPISGHTALYWYRQSLGQGLEFLIYFQGNSAPDKSGLPSDRFSAERTGGSVSTLTIQRTQQEDSAVYLCASSLVRRWGTSTYEQYFGPGTRLTVT.

This clone came up a few times. This chain joins TRBV12-3 or TRBV12-4 and TRBJ1-1, with a possible D match to TRBD1 (6 bases). The CDR3 runs to 13 residues. V was cut by 4 bases and J by 1 base, with 7 bases left in between. Here the CDR3 reads CASSWTANTEAFF. CDR3 DNA: TGTGCCAGCAGTTGGACAGCGAACACTGAAGCTTTCTTT.

The count of this clone is one. The chain recombines TRBV4-3 with TRBJ2-3; TRBD2 matches 13 bases. The length of the CDR3 is 19 residues. Germline values: CDR1 LGHNA, CDR2 YSLEER. V lost 0 bases and J lost 3; bases outside the gene matches: 9. CDR3 sequence: CASSQDWTSGGGLTDTQYF. The CDR3 DNA sequence: TGCGCCAGCAGCCAAGATTGGACTAGCGGGGGCGGCTTAACAGATACGCAGTATTTT.

This chain joins TRBV7-9 and TRBJ2-7, with 10 bases lining up with TRBD2. The CDR3 contains 16 residues. The junction had 9 bases not matched to a gene; V was cut back by 6 bases and J by 1 base. Germline V CDR1 and CDR2: SEHNR, FQNEAQ (reference sequence). The CDR3 DNA reads as TGTGCCAGCAGTCAAACTAGCGGGATAGATTCCTACGAGCAGTACTTC. Residues: CASSQTSGIDSYEQYF.

CDR3 region: CASRQEAGKYEQYF. The CDR3 coding sequence is TGTGCCAGCAGGCAGGAGGCGGGGAAGTACGAGCAGTACTTC. The chain carries TRBV3-1 (or the pseudogene TRBV3-2) and TRBJ2-7, with D perhaps TRBD2 (6 bases). The V end lost 6 bases, the J end lost 4 bases, and 16 bases lay between the germline ends. The CDR3 is 14 amino acids. CDR1 and CDR2 from the germline V gene are LGHDT and YNNKEL (reference sequence).

The chain is built from TRBV11-2 and TRBJ2-7, with 10 bases lining up with TRBD2. Germline assignment: CDR1 SGHAT and CDR2 FQNNGV. Trimming at V came to 5 bases and at J to 3 bases, leaving 13 bases not matched to a gene. The CDR3 has 17 amino acids. The CDR3 DNA follows: TGTGCCAGCAGCCAACACGAACCGGAGCGGGAGGGCTACGAGCAGTACTTC. Amino acid sequence: CASSQHEPEREGYEQYF. Full variable domain (remainder filled in from reference TRBV11-2 and TRBJ2-7): EAGVAQSPRYKIIEKRQSVAFWCNPISGHATLYWYQQILGQGPKLLIQFQNNGVVDDSQLPKDRFSAERLKGVDSTLKIQPAKLEDSAVYLCASSQHEPEREGYEQYFGPGTRLTVT.